Reported below is one T cell receptor beta chain. Its antigen is as yet unknown. The same CDR3 can be traced to other DNA sequences in this sample. Trimming removed 4 bases from V and 2 bases from J, with 2 bases in between. The CDR3 loop spans 11 amino acids. Germline V gene data show CDR1 as SEHNR and CDR2 as FQNEAQ (reference sequence). Samples of blood were obtained at baseline, on cycle 4 day 1, and on cycle 7 day 1. These data belong to a study of OX40 agonist ivuxolimab in advanced cancers. Clones were read by immunoSEQ multiplex PCR, and TCRdb kept only the in-frame ones, dropping some. The sample has about 83,000 clones, less than 90% seen once; the top ten hold roughly 0.7%. Study findings and constraints: Expanded peripheral T cell antigen specificity was not determined. At 0.1 to 3.0 mg/kg and by week 6, clonal expansion occurred in CD4+ and CD8+ blood T cells.

The chain recombines TRBV7-9 with TRBJ1-2; no definite D call. This clonotype was sampled from an adult with an advanced solid tumor such as melanoma, head and neck, liver or kidney cancer. Sequencing was performed on CD4+ or CD8+ T cells sorted from blood, taken in a trial of the OX40 agonist ivuxolimab. The chain's CDR3 is CASSYNYGYTF. In nucleotides, the CDR3 is TGTGCCAGCAGCTACAACTATGGCTACACCTTC.